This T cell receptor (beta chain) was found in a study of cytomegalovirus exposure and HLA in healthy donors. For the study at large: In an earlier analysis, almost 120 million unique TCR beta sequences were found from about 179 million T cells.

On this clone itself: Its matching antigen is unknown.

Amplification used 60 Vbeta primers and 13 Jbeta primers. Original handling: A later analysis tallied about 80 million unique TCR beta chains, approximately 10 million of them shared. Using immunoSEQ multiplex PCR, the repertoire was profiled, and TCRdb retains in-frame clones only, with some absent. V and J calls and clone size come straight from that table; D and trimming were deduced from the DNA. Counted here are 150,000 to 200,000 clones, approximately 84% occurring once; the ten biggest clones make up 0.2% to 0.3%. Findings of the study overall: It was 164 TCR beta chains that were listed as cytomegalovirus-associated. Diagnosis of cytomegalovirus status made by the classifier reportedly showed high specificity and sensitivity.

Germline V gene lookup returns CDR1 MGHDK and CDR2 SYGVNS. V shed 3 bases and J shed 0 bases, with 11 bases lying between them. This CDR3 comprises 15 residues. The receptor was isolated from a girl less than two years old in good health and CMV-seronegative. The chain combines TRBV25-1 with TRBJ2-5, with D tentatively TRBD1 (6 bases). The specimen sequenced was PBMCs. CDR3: CASSEGQVYQETQYF. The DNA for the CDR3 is TGTGCCAGCAGTGAGGGACAAGTTTACCAAGAGACCCAGTACTTC.